This T cell receptor beta chain was recorded in a study of CD8 T cells in Susac syndrome. Sequencing of TCR beta drew on CD8+ and CD4+ T cells from blood. Fulfillment of recently defined diagnostic criteria for definite or probable disease was shown by the patients with Susac syndrome. This clonotype was seen once. Its specificity is unknown. Broader study findings: No clonal expansion appeared among CD4+ T cells in Susac patients.

The RNA, about 0.45 to 1 ug, was put through reverse transcription using random hexamers. The TCR beta CDR3 was amplified by immunoSEQ multiplex PCR across 54 Vbeta, 13 Jbeta. TCRdb called the immunoSEQ multiplex PCR reads again in MiXCR, with one record for every CDR3 protein. The table records around 150,000 distinct CDR3 sequences, 85% to 95% of them present only once. The CDR3 is made up of 15 amino acids. Germline CDR1 and CDR2: SGHVS and FQNEAQ. V was clipped by 0 bases and J by 7 bases, with 15 bases between them. The sequence came from a human donor with Susac syndrome. The sequenced sample consisted of CD4+ T cells from PBMCs. V is TRBV7-8 and J is TRBJ1-2, with no clear D. This chain's CDR3 is CASSLAGRTPSGYTF. CDR3 DNA: TGTGCCAGCAGCTTAGCCGGCAGAACCCCGAGTGGCTACACCTTC.